This TCR beta chain is from a study of blood T cell repertoires in COVID-19. Across the whole study: Samples came from the United States, Italy and Spain, spanning acute and convalescent COVID-19. Sources were T cells, B-cell-depleted T cells, or PBMCs; the material itself was cDNA or gDNA.

Enrollees, about 18 to 89 years old, lived in around 23 US areas. Participants reported their clinical history, and cohort assignment relied on those reports. Generated by immunoSEQ multiplex PCR, the TCRdb table keeps only in-frame clones and is missing some. The sample carries 250,000 to 350,000 clones, 90% recorded once. V was shortened by 6 bases and J by 3 bases, with 8 bases between the two germline ends. The CDR3 is 13 amino acids. Germline-derived CDR1 and CDR2 are LNHNV and YYDKDF (reference sequence). The sample was PBMCs or T cells enriched from blood (not recorded which). The receptor's source is a woman under 30 with acute COVID-19. The genes are TRBV15 and TRBJ2-2; tentative D call: TRBD2 (5 bases). DNA for the CDR3: TGTGCCACCAGACGGGATTACACCGGGGAGCTGTTTTTT. It translates to CATRRDYTGELFF.